One and the same sample provided the 3 T cell receptor beta chains below, sequenced in a study of siplizumab effects on memory and regulatory T cells. Profiling relied on immunoSEQ multiplex PCR, and the TCRdb table lists in-frame clones only, not all of them. Altogether 55,000 to 70,000 clones are present, approximately 93% being singletons, with the ten largest covering about two fifths. The source material was CD8+ T cells sorted from blood. The receptors were gathered from a human donor in good health.

A single count supports this clone. V and J are TRBV7-3 and TRBJ2-1; no firm D call. This CDR3 comprises 17 residues. The V gene lost 5 bases and the J gene lost 4 bases, with 21 bases spanning the gap. From germline, CDR1 is SGHTA and CDR2 FQGTGA. CDR3 nucleotide sequence: TGTGCCAGCAGCCCCGGAGCAGCAACCGAACTGTACAATGAGCAGTTCTTC. The encoded protein is CASSPGAATELYNEQFF.

This rearrangement joins TRBV9 to TRBJ2-1; D unclear. CDR3 length: 13 residues. V was trimmed by 3 bases and J by 10 bases, leaving 14 bases between them. Germline V gene data show CDR1 as SGDLS and CDR2 as YYNGEE. CDR3: CASSAPSGREQFF. The CDR3, as DNA: TGTGCCAGCAGCGCTCCGTCTGGGCGGGAGCAGTTCTTC.

The chain combines TRBV9 with TRBJ2-3, with D unclear. The germline V gene encodes CDR1 SGDLS and CDR2 YYNGEE. The CDR3 sequence is 12 residues long. The ends were cut back, 1 base at V and 6 bases at J, with 6 bases in the middle. Here the CDR3 reads CASSVTRDTQYF. CDR3 coding DNA: TGTGCCAGCAGCGTAACCAGGGATACGCAGTATTTT.